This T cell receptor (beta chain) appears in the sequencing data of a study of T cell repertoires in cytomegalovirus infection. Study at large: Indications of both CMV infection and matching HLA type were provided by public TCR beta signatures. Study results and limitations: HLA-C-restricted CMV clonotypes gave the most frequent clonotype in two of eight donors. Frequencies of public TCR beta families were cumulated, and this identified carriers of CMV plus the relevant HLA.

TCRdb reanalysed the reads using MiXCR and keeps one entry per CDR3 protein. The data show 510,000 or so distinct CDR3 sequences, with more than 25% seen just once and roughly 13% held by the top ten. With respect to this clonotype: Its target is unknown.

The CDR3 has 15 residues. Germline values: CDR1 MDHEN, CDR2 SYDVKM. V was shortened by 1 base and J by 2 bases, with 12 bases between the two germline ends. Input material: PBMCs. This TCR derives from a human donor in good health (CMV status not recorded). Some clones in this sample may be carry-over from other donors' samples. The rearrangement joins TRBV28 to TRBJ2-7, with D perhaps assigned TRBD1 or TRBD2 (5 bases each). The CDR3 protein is CASSLYRPGPYEQYF. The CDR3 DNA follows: TGTGCCAGCAGTTTATATAGACCGGGACCCTACGAGCAGTACTTC.